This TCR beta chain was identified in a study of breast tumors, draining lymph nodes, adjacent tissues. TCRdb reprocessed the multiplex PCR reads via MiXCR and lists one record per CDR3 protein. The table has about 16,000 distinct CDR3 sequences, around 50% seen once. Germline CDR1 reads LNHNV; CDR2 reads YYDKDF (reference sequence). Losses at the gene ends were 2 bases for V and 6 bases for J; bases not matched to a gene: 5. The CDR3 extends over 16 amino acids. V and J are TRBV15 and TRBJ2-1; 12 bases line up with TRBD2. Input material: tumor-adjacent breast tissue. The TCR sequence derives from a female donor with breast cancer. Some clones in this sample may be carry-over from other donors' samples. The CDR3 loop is CATSRPGLAGFNEQFF. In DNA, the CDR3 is TGTGCCACCAGCAGACCGGGACTAGCGGGTTTCAATGAGCAGTTCTTC.